These 16 T cell receptor beta chains originate from one sample sequenced in a study of regulatory T cells in long-lasting Graves disease. Time point indicated: newly diagnosed GD, antithyroid drugs for less than 3 months. The TCR library was made from RNA extracted from PBMCs. Assembly of TCR beta libraries relied on iRepertoire HTBI primers together with Arm-PCR of CDR3 regions. One entry per CDR3 protein results from TCRdb running MiXCR on the multiplex PCR reads. Of hundreds of thousands of distinct CDR3 sequences in the sample, approximately 12% were seen once. The same data also contributed to another study, on T cells in Graves' hyperthyroidism and ophthalmopathy.

The material sequenced was peripheral blood mononuclear cells (PBMCs), taken at new diagnosis, from a patient treated with antithyroid drugs. These receptors were collected from a woman aged 25 to 39 with Graves disease.

This clonotype was picked up many times. The rearrangement uses TRBV7-2 and TRBJ2-7; D uncertain. This CDR3 contains 16 residues. V shed 1 base and J shed 4 bases, with 17 bases lying between them. In germline, CDR1 is SGHTA, CDR2 FQGNSA. CDR3 nucleotides: TGTGCCAGCAGCTTAGGGTTGACGGGCCTGGGGTACGAGCAGTACTTC. It is translated as CASSLGLTGLGYEQYF. The full variable domain, with the rest looked up from reference TRBV7-2 and TRBJ2-7, is GAGVSQSPSNKVTEKGKDVELRCDPISGHTALYWYRQSLGQGLEFLIYFQGNSAPDKSGLPSDRFSAERTGGSVSTLTIQRTQQEDSAVYLCASSLGLTGLGYEQYFGPGTRLTVT.

This clonotype appeared many times. The genes are TRBV4-3 and TRBJ1-2; the D gene is possibly TRBD1 (5 bases). This CDR3 comprises 14 residues. CDR1 is LGHNA and CDR2 is YSLEER in the germline V gene. V shed 3 bases and J shed 0 bases, with 8 bases lying between them. The CDR3 bases are TGCGCCAGCAGCCAGGGACGCGCTAACTATGGCTACACCTTC. Protein sequence: CASSQGRANYGYTF.

There are many counts of this clonotype. The V gene is TRBV20-1, the J gene TRBJ2-3, with TRBD2 matching 14 bases. This CDR3 is 16 amino acids long. The J segment lost 0 bases and the V segment lost 6 bases, leaving 5 bases of the junction unmatched. Germline V lookup: CDR1 DFQATT, CDR2 SNEGSKA (reference sequence). The CDR3 loop is CSATGTSGGSTDTQYF. The CDR3 DNA reads TGCAGTGCAACCGGGACTAGCGGGGGAAGCACAGATACGCAGTATTTT.

This clonotype was picked up many times. DNA of the CDR3: TGTGCCAGCAGTCCGACCAAGACTAGCGGGAGTTACACCGGGGAGCTGTTTTTT. Amino acids: CASSPTKTSGSYTGELFF. This sequence joins TRBV27 and TRBJ2-2, with TRBD2 matching 12 bases. The CDR3 is made up of 18 amino acids. CDR1 and CDR2 (germline): MNHEY, SMNVEV (reference sequence). V gave up 5 bases and J gave up 3 bases; unmatched junction bases: 10.

This clonotype was seen a few times. One end of the junction fails to match germline, which may point to a read error. V gene TRBV7-9 combines with J gene TRBJ2-5; D perhaps matches TRBD2 (5 bases). The CDR3 consists of 14 residues. The germline CDR1 and CDR2 sequences are SEHNR and FQNEAQ (reference sequence). The CDR3 protein is CASRLGMGEETQYF. DNA of the CDR3: TGTGCCAGCAGGTTAGGCATGGGAGAGGAGACCCAGTACTTC.

V gene TRBV18 combines with J gene TRBJ2-7; D remains unclear. V shed 2 bases and J shed 2 bases, with 10 bases lying between them. Per the germline V gene, CDR1 is KGHSH and CDR2 is LQKENI. This CDR3 is 14 amino acids long. The CDR3 loop reads CASSPSAEPYEQYF. DNA for the CDR3: TGTGCCAGCTCACCATCGGCTGAGCCCTACGAGCAGTACTTC.

J is TRBJ2-1 and V is TRBV6-1, with unresolved D. Per the germline V gene, CDR1 is MNHNS and CDR2 is SASEGT. The CDR3 covers 11 residues. Trimming cost V 7 bases and J 4 bases, with 5 bases left between them. CDR3 loop: CASILYNEQFF. Here the CDR3 DNA reads TGTGCCAGCATATTATACAATGAGCAGTTCTTC.

In its sample, this clonotype was seen many times. The chain recombines TRBV19 with TRBJ1-2; no clear D gene. The CDR3 is 13 residues long. CDR1 is LNHDA, CDR2 SQIVND, per germline (reference sequence). Trimming removed 7 bases from V and 4 bases from J, with 13 bases in between. CDR3 DNA sequence: TGTGCCAGTACCCATCCGGAGGGCTATGGCTACACCTTC. It codes for CASTHPEGYGYTF.

Worth noting for this clonotype: A much larger clone is a single base away; this may be a read error. The CDR3 ends on some other residue instead of the conserved phenylalanine or tryptophan, so this is likely a read error. V is TRBV20-1 and J is TRBJ2-1; 7 bases are shared with TRBD2. With 6 bases clipped from V and 7 bases from J, the junction kept 9 bases outside the gene matches. Germline V gene sequence: CDR1 DFQATT, CDR2 SNEGSKA (reference sequence). The CDR3 has 13 amino acids. The DNA for the CDR3 is TGCAGTGCGACGGGAGGTTTTAATAATGAGCAGTTCTCC. Amino acids: CSATGGFNNEQFS.

There are many counts of this clonotype. This chain uses TRBV28 with TRBJ2-3, with D tentatively TRBD1 or TRBD2 (6 bases each). The V end was cut by 7 bases, the J end by 0 bases, with 17 bases between. The CDR3 loop spans 16 amino acids. Germline CDR1 is MDHEN and CDR2 is SYDVKM. CDR3 in DNA: TGTGCCAGCATACCGGGGGCGACAACTAGCACAGATACGCAGTATTTT. Translated, it gives CASIPGATTSTDTQYF.

This clonotype was counted at least ten times. This sequence joins TRBV20-1 and TRBJ2-5, with TRBD2 matching over 9 bases. The trim removed 4 bases at V and 4 bases at J, leaving 10 bases unmatched. In germline, CDR1 is DFQATT, CDR2 SNEGSKA (reference sequence). This CDR3 has 15 amino acids. The CDR3 region has the DNA TGCAGTGCTATCGGACTAGCGACTTCCCCAGAGACCCAGTACTTC. Encoded protein: CSAIGLATSPETQYF.

There are many counts of this clonotype. The chain has TRBV6-1 and TRBJ1-5; D unclear. Per germline, CDR1 MNHNS and CDR2 SASEGT. The CDR3 has 12 residues. The V and J ends lost 6 bases and 3 bases respectively, with 6 bases between them. CDR3 protein: CASSSYNQPQHF. Written as DNA, the CDR3 is TGTGCCAGCAGCTCTTACAATCAGCCCCAGCATTTT.

This clonotype came up many times. The chain is built from TRBV11-3 and TRBJ1-2; D not resolved. V gave up 5 bases and J gave up 3 bases, with 7 bases separating them. The CDR3 has 12 residues. From germline, CDR1 is SGHNT and CDR2 YENEEA. In nucleotides, the CDR3 is TGTGCCAGCAGCACCAGGCACTATGGCTACACCTTC. Translated: CASSTRHYGYTF.

The V call is TRBV4-1, the J call TRBJ2-1, with 10 bases aligning to TRBD1. This CDR3 contains 14 residues. The trim removed 1 base at V and 10 bases at J, leaving 4 bases unmatched. Per germline, CDR1 MGHRA and CDR2 YSYEKL. The DNA for the CDR3 is TGCGCCAGCAGCCAAGGGACAGGGGGGTCGGAGCAGTTCTTC. It encodes CASSQGTGGSEQFF.

This clonotype was recorded a few times. The junction departs from the called germline gene at one end, perhaps through a read error. This chain connects TRBV6-1 to TRBJ1-5; TRBD1 agrees at 7 bases. CDR1 is MNHNS, CDR2 SASEGT, per germline. The CDR3 has 17 amino acids. The CDR3 DNA sequence: TGTGCCGGCAGTGCTACTATGAGACAGGGCGGCAATCAGCCCCAGCATTTT. This encodes CAGSATMRQGGNQPQHF.

This clonotype was counted at least ten times. The chain couples TRBV12-3 or TRBV12-4 to TRBJ2-6; no clear D gene. The CDR3 is 17 residues long. Trimming took off 5 bases at V and 7 bases at J, with 21 bases between the two ends. The CDR3 loop is CASSANLGPSVANVLTF. The CDR3 DNA is TGTGCCAGCAGTGCCAACCTAGGGCCGTCGGTCGCCAACGTCCTGACTTTC.